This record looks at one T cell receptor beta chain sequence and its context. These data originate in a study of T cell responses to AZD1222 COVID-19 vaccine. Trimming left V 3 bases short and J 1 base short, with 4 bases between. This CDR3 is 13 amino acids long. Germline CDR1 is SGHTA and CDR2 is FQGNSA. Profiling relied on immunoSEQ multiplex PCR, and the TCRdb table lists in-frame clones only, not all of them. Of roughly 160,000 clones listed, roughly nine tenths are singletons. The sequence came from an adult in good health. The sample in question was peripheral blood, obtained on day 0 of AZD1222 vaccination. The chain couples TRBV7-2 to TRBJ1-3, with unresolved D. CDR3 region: CASSFWSGNTIYF. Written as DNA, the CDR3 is TGTGCCAGCAGCTTTTGGTCTGGAAACACCATATATTTT.